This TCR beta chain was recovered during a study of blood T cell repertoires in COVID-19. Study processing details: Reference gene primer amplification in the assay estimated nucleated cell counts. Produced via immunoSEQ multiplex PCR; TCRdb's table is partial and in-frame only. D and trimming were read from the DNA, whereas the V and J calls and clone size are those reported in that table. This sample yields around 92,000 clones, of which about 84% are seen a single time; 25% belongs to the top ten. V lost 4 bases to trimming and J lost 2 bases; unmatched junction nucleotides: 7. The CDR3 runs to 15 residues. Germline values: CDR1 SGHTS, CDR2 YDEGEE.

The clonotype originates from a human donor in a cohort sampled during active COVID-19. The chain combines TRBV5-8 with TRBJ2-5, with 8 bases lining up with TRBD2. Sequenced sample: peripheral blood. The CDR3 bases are TGTGCCAGCAGCAAGTTAGCGGGGCCACAAGAGACCCAGTACTTC. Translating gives CASSKLAGPQETQYF. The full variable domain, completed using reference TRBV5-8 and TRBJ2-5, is EAGVTQSPTHLIKTRGQQATLRCSPISGHTSVYWYQQALGLGLQFLLWYDEGEERNRGNFPPRFSGRQFPNYSSELNVNALELEDSALYLCASSKLAGPQETQYFGPGTRLLVL.